The 14 T cell receptor beta chains listed next were all sequenced from one sample in a study of control samples from healthy donors and cancer patients. Sequencing used immunoSEQ multiplex PCR; TCRdb keeps in-frame clones, though not all of them. The profile shows roughly 160,000 clones, around 88% of them singletons. The specimen sequenced was blood. The receptors shown here come from a woman aged 25 to 39 in good health.

Only a few counts were recorded for this clone. The rearrangement links TRBV6-6 to TRBJ1-2; the match to TRBD1 covers 8 bases. There are 15 residues in the CDR3. The junction had 4 bases not matched to a gene; V was cut back by 2 bases and J by 2 bases. The germline V gene has CDR1 MNHNY and CDR2 SVGAGI (reference sequence). CDR3 sequence (DNA): TGTGCCAGCAGTTACGGACAGGGACCAAACTATGGCTACACCTTC. Amino acid sequence: CASSYGQGPNYGYTF.

CDR3 in DNA: TGTGCCAGTAGACAGGACTCTGGAAACACCATATATTTT. Its protein product is CASRQDSGNTIYF. The chain uses TRBV19 and TRBJ1-3; possible D gene TRBD1, 5 bases. Trimming left V 6 bases short and J 0 bases short, with 6 bases between. Per the germline V gene, CDR1 is LNHDA and CDR2 is SQIVND (reference sequence). The length of the CDR3 is 13 residues.

Only one count was recorded for this clone. The genes are TRBV4-1 and TRBJ1-3; 9 bases match TRBD1. With 4 bases clipped from V and 4 bases from J, the junction kept 5 bases outside the gene matches. The CDR3 consists of 15 residues. The germline V gene has CDR1 MGHRA and CDR2 YSYEKL. The CDR3 region is CASSRTGEEGNTIYF. DNA of the CDR3: TGCGCCAGCAGCCGGACAGGGGAGGAGGGAAACACCATATATTTT.

J is TRBJ2-7 and V is TRBV5-4; 8 nucleotides line up with TRBD1. The CDR3 is 15 amino acids. Trimming took 3 bases from V and 1 from J; bases not matched to a gene: 6. The V gene's germline CDR1 is SGHNT and CDR2 YYREEE (reference sequence). Here the CDR3 DNA reads TGTGCCAGCAGCTCCGCGACAGGGGTATCCTACGAGCAGTACTTC. Its protein is CASSSATGVSYEQYF.

The V call is TRBV11-2, the J call TRBJ2-3; 9 bases match TRBD2. This CDR3 is 17 amino acids long. After removal of 5 bases from V and 4 bases from J, the junction contained 13 bases not matched to a gene. CDR1 is SGHAT and CDR2 is FQNNGV in the germline V gene. CDR3 sequence reads: CASSRRRAGGPPDTQYF. The CDR3 nucleotides are TGTGCCAGCAGCCGAAGGAGAGCGGGGGGCCCCCCAGATACGCAGTATTTT.

The chain links TRBV15 to TRBJ2-1; TRBD2 aligns across 9 bases. CDR3 length: 17 amino acids. From germline, CDR1 is LNHNV and CDR2 YYDKDF (reference sequence). The V and J ends lost 0 bases and 5 bases, in that order; junction bases with no gene match: 8. DNA of the CDR3: TGTGCCACCAGCAGAGATAGCGGGAGACAAAGCAACAATGAGCAGTTCTTC. Translating it yields CATSRDSGRQSNNEQFF. The full variable domain, in which reference TRBV15 and TRBJ2-1 provide the parts outside the CDR3, is DAMVIQNPRYQVTQFGKPVTLSCSQTLNHNVMYWYQQKSSQAPKLLFHYYDKDFNNEADTPDNFQSRRPNTSFCFLDIRSPGLGDTAMYLCATSRDSGRQSNNEQFFGPGTRLTVL.

This rearrangement joins TRBV6-5 to TRBJ1-1; D unresolved. CDR1 and CDR2 from the germline V gene are MNHEY and SVGAGI. The CDR3 runs to 13 residues. The V end lost 6 bases, the J end lost 4 bases, and 12 bases lay between the germline ends. This chain's CDR3 is CASSTERGTEAFF. In nucleotides, the CDR3 is TGTGCCAGCAGCACGGAGCGAGGCACTGAAGCTTTCTTT.

Written as DNA, the CDR3 is TGTGCCAGCAGCGTAGAAACTAGCGGGGGCACAGATACGCAGTATTTT. Translating it yields CASSVETSGGTDTQYF. J is TRBJ2-3 and V is TRBV9, with 10 nucleotides matching TRBD2. After removal of 0 bases from V and 1 base from J, the junction contained 2 bases not matched to a gene. The CDR3 sequence is 16 residues long. CDR1 and CDR2 from the germline V gene are SGDLS and YYNGEE.

In the case of this clone: Distinct nucleotide sequences in the sample also encode this CDR3. V gene TRBV5-1 combines with J gene TRBJ2-3; D perhaps matches TRBD1 (6 bases). This CDR3 comprises 15 residues. The germline CDR1 and CDR2 sequences are SGHRS and YFSETQ. V was pared by 0 bases and J by 4 bases, with 12 bases between. Here the CDR3 reads CASSLVGRGPDTQYF. In DNA form, the CDR3 reads TGCGCCAGCAGCTTGGTAGGCAGGGGTCCAGATACGCAGTATTTT.

The J gene is TRBJ1-2, the V gene TRBV7-2; 7 nucleotides match TRBD1. Germline assignment: CDR1 SGHTA and CDR2 FQGNSA. CDR3 length equals 12 residues. The V segment lost 1 base and the J segment 7 bases; nucleotides outside the gene matches: 0. CDR3 region: CASSLDRGGYTF. As DNA, the CDR3 is TGTGCCAGCAGCTTAGACAGGGGTGGCTACACCTTC.

The genes are TRBV7-8 and TRBJ2-5; D may be TRBD2 (5 bases). CDR1 and CDR2 (germline): SGHVS, FQNEAQ. The CDR3 contains 14 residues. Trimming cost V 0 bases and J 5 bases, with 10 bases left between them. The CDR3 coding sequence is TGTGCCAGCAGCTTAGCCGGGGATGTGGAGACCCAGTACTTC. This gives the protein CASSLAGDVETQYF. Full variable domain (missing parts from reference TRBV7-8 and TRBJ2-5): GAGVSQSPRYKVAKRGQDVALRCDPISGHVSLFWYQQALGQGPEFLTYFQNEAQLDKSGLPSDRFFAERPEGSVSTLKIQRTQQEDSAVYLCASSLAGDVETQYFGPGTRLLVL.

The chain combines TRBV2 with TRBJ1-3; no definite D call. The germline V and J ends were trimmed by 8 bases and 3 bases, with 11 bases remaining between them. The germline V gene encodes CDR1 SNHLY and CDR2 FYNNEI. The CDR3 spans 13 residues. CDR3 protein: CASLKDLGNTIYF. In nucleotides, the CDR3 is TGTGCCAGCCTTAAGGATCTTGGAAACACCATATATTTT.

This clone has more than one count but fewer than ten. The V gene is TRBV7-9, the J gene TRBJ1-2, with D tentatively TRBD1 (5 bases). V lost 5 bases, J lost 5 bases, and 18 bases lay in between. CDR3 length equals 15 residues. Per germline, CDR1 SEHNR and CDR2 FQNEAQ (reference sequence). The DNA for the CDR3 is TGTGCCAGCAGCCTGCTCGAGGGGCAGGCTTATGGCTACACCTTC. Protein product: CASSLLEGQAYGYTF. Variable domain in full (rest from reference TRBV7-9 and TRBJ1-2): DTGVSQNPRHKITKRGQNVTFRCDPISEHNRLYWYRQTLGQGPEFLTYFQNEAQLEKSRLLSDRFSAERPKGSFSTLEIQRTEQGDSAMYLCASSLLEGQAYGYTFGSGTRLTVV.

This clone was found once. The CDR3, as DNA: TGTGCCAGCAGCTTTGGACTGGCGGGGGGGCCTAGCGGGGAGCTGTTTTTT. Translation gives CASSFGLAGGPSGELFF. V and J are TRBV9 and TRBJ2-2; 9 positions agree with TRBD2. This CDR3 region has 17 residues. Unmatched junction bases numbered 14, after V lost 4 bases and J lost 7 bases. Germline V CDR1 and CDR2: SGDLS, YYNGEE. The full variable domain, in which reference TRBV9 and TRBJ2-2 provide the parts outside the CDR3, is DSGVTQTPKHLITATGQRVTLRCSPRSGDLSVYWYQQSLDQGLQFLIQYYNGEERAKGNILERFSAQQFPDLHSELNLSSLELGDSALYFCASSFGLAGGPSGELFFGEGSRLTVL.